Each of the 7 T cell receptor beta chains below was sequenced from the same sample in a study of T cell responses to AZD1222 COVID-19 vaccine. Produced via immunoSEQ multiplex PCR; TCRdb's table is partial and in-frame only. This table has approximately 94,000 clones, over 90% appearing once. The specimen was peripheral blood, collected on day 0 of AZD1222 vaccination. These receptors originate from an adult in good health.

V usage is TRBV28 and J usage is TRBJ1-2, with a weak D call TRBD1 (6 bases). The germline V and J ends were trimmed by 10 bases and 4 bases, with 13 bases remaining between them. Germline assignment: CDR1 MDHEN and CDR2 SYDVKM. The CDR3 loop spans 12 amino acids. This CDR3 is CATLDSLYGYTF. CDR3 sequence (DNA): TGTGCCACCTTGGACAGCCTCTATGGCTACACCTTC.

The chain uses TRBV28 and TRBJ2-1; D is undetermined. This CDR3 has 13 residues. Germline V gives CDR1 MDHEN, CDR2 SYDVKM. V was pared by 5 bases and J by 3 bases, with 8 bases between. CDR3: CASSIGSYNEQFF. The CDR3 DNA reads TGTGCCAGCAGTATTGGTAGCTACAATGAGCAGTTCTTC.

The V and J genes are TRBV5-1 and TRBJ1-1; D gene unclear. CDR3 length: 13 amino acids. V shed 4 bases and J shed 0 bases, with 7 bases lying between them. Germline loops: CDR1 SGHRS, CDR2 YFSETQ. The CDR3 region is CASSRQLNTEAFF. CDR3 in DNA: TGCGCCAGCAGCCGCCAGTTGAACACTGAAGCTTTCTTT.

The rearrangement links TRBV5-1 to TRBJ1-1; possible D gene TRBD1, 5 bases. Germline V CDR1 and CDR2: SGHRS, YFSETQ. CDR3 size: 12 residues. V gave up 0 bases and J gave up 10 bases, with 10 bases separating them. The CDR3 DNA is TGCGCCAGCAGCTTGGGGGGCTCGGGAGCTTTCTTT. Its translation is CASSLGGSGAFF.

This clone was counted once. The chain is built from TRBV12-1 and TRBJ2-7; TRBD1 is the table's D call and was not checked against the DNA. TRBV12-1 is termed a pseudogene. The CDR3 has 15 amino acids. CDR3 sequence: CASSLWVQGVILWYF. In nucleotides, the CDR3 is TGTGCCAGCAGCTTATGGGTACAGGGGGTTATTCTCTGGTACTTC.

The rearrangement joins TRBV6-5 to TRBJ2-3; 9 bases map to TRBD1. The CDR3 consists of 14 residues. The J segment lost 3 bases and the V segment lost 10 bases, leaving 8 bases of the junction unmatched. Germline V gives CDR1 MNHEY, CDR2 SVGAGI. The CDR3 bases are TGTGCCAACCAGGAGGGACAGGGAACAGATACGCAGTATTTT. Amino acid sequence: CANQEGQGTDTQYF.

The chain combines TRBV7-9 with TRBJ2-7; 10 bases agree with TRBD2. Trimming cost V 4 bases and J 1 base; bases outside gene matches: 4. CDR1 and CDR2 from the germline V gene are SEHNR and FQNEAQ (reference sequence). The CDR3 runs to 15 residues. The CDR3 nucleotides are TGTGCCAGCAGCTCACTAGCGGGGCTGTCCTACGAGCAGTACTTC. It codes for CASSSLAGLSYEQYF.